Presented here are 12 T cell receptor beta chains from one specimen sequenced in a study of regulatory T cells in long-lasting Graves disease. The TCR beta library used iRepertoire HTBI primers with Arm-PCR amplification of CDR3. TCRdb called the multiplex PCR reads again in MiXCR, with one record for every CDR3 protein. This sample carries about 290,000 distinct CDR3 sequences, roughly a fifth of them seen once, and the ten largest clones take about 56%. Described time point: persistent/refractory GD, antithyroid drugs over 5 years with positive TRAb. Following extraction of RNA from PBMCs, that RNA was used to make the TCR library. The source was peripheral blood mononuclear cells (PBMCs), collected when the disease was refractory, from a patient treated with antithyroid drugs. All receptors come from a female donor with Graves disease.

This clonotype was recorded a few times. The V call is TRBV20-1, the J call TRBJ1-6; weak D call: TRBD1 (6 bases). From germline, CDR1 is DFQATT and CDR2 SNEGSKA (reference sequence). Trimming removed 5 bases at V and 6 bases at J, with 17 bases between. This CDR3 region has 15 residues. CDR3 nucleotides: TGCAGTGCTCCACCTTATGGGGGGCTTAATTCACCCCTCCACTTT. Translation: CSAPPYGGLNSPLHF.

This chain joins TRBV15 and TRBJ1-5; D possibly corresponds to TRBD1 (5 bases). Trimming stripped 3 bases from V and 2 bases from J, with 14 bases between. This CDR3 has 16 residues. CDR1 is LNHNV and CDR2 is YYDKDF in the germline V gene (reference sequence). Here the CDR3 reads CATSSPGSLGNQPQHF. The CDR3 DNA follows: TGTGCCACCAGCAGTCCAGGGAGTTTGGGCAATCAGCCCCAGCATTTT. The entire variable domain, with the rest obtained from reference TRBV15 and TRBJ1-5, is as follows: DAMVIQNPRYQVTQFGKPVTLSCSQTLNHNVMYWYQQKSSQAPKLLFHYYDKDFNNEADTPDNFQSRRPNTSFCFLDIRSPGLGDTAMYLCATSSPGSLGNQPQHFGDGTRLSIL.

J is TRBJ2-1 and V is TRBV6-2 or TRBV6-3; 15 nucleotides match TRBD2. The CDR3 runs 22 residues. The germline CDR1 and CDR2 sequences are MNHEY and SVGEGT. J lost 1 base, V lost 2 bases, and 15 bases had no gene match. CDR3 bases: TGTGCCAGCAGTTACGAGAGGACTAGCGGGAGGGATTTCGGATGGTCCTACAATGAGCAGTTCTTC. Translation: CASSYERTSGRDFGWSYNEQFF.

The rearrangement uses TRBV6-2 or TRBV6-3 and TRBJ1-1; no firm D call. Germline V lookup: CDR1 MNHEY, CDR2 SVGEGT. CDR3 length: 11 residues. The V end lost 2 bases, the J end lost 6 bases, and 4 bases lay between the germline ends. The CDR3 DNA is TGTGCCAGCAGTTACGCGGCTGAAGCTTTCTTT. It codes for CASSYAAEAFF.

This clonotype has at least ten counts. Compared with germline, one end of the junction differs, possibly owing to a read error. This chain connects TRBV27 to TRBJ1-1; the D is unclear. The germline CDR1 and CDR2 sequences are MNHEY and SMNVEV (reference sequence). The CDR3 covers 14 residues. The CDR3 reads CASSLARRNTAAFF. In DNA form, the CDR3 reads TGTGCCAGCAGTTTAGCGCGTAGGAACACTGCAGCTTTCTTT.

This clonotype came up a few times. The chain recombines TRBV9 with TRBJ2-2, with a weak D call TRBD2 (6 bases). The germline V gene has CDR1 SGDLS and CDR2 YYNGEE. The CDR3 runs 15 residues. V lost 1 base and J 5 bases, leaving 12 bases between the germline ends. CDR3 nucleotides: TGTGCCAGCAGCGTAAACCCACGGGGGACCGGGGAGCTGTTTTTT. Its translation: CASSVNPRGTGELFF.

The chain links TRBV7-2 to TRBJ2-7; D may match TRBD1 or TRBD2 (5 bases each). The V end lost 4 bases, the J end lost 3 bases, and 16 bases lay between the germline ends. The CDR3 runs 15 residues. The germline gives CDR1 SGHTA, CDR2 FQGNSA. The CDR3 loop reads CASSWARDRIYEQYF. CDR3 sequence (DNA): TGTGCCAGCAGCTGGGCCCGGGACCGCATCTACGAGCAGTACTTC.

This clonotype was counted at least ten times. J is TRBJ2-7 and V is TRBV6-2 or TRBV6-3; D possibly corresponds to TRBD1 (6 bases). CDR1 and CDR2 from the germline V gene are MNHEY and SVGEGT. The germline V and J ends were trimmed by 5 bases and 2 bases, with 19 bases remaining between them. The CDR3 is made up of 16 amino acids. The DNA for the CDR3 is TGTGCCAGCAGTCTCCCTTCGTGGACAGTGGCCTACGAGCAGTACTTC. Amino acid sequence: CASSLPSWTVAYEQYF.

In this sample, this clonotype turned up many times. The CDR3: CASSEWVDRQLYGYTF. CDR3 DNA: TGCGCCAGCAGTGAGTGGGTGGACCGCCAACTCTATGGCTACACCTTC. The chain employs TRBV10-2 and TRBJ1-2; D is undetermined. The CDR3 has 16 amino acids. Germline V lookup: CDR1 WSHSY, CDR2 SAAADI. Trimming shortened V by 1 base and J by 4 bases, and 16 bases separated the two germline ends.

This clonotype was counted ten times or more. V usage is TRBV28 and J usage is TRBJ2-7; D ambiguous. The CDR3 runs to 14 residues. Trimming stripped 0 bases from V and 0 bases from J, with 6 bases between. CDR1 and CDR2 from the germline V gene are MDHEN and SYDVKM. The CDR3 sequence is CASSLWGGSYEQYF. CDR3 bases: TGTGCCAGCAGTTTATGGGGCGGCTCCTACGAGCAGTACTTC.

This clonotype occurred a few times. The chain uses TRBV19 and TRBJ1-1; D remains ambiguous. Germline V gene data show CDR1 as LNHDA and CDR2 as SQIVND (reference sequence). V was clipped by 3 bases and J by 4 bases, with 9 bases between them. This CDR3 is built from 13 residues. The CDR3, as DNA: TGTGCCAGTAGTATCCTGGTAGGCACTGAAGCTTTCTTT. Its translation is CASSILVGTEAFF. Looking up the rest from reference TRBV19 and TRBJ1-1 gives the full variable domain: DGGITQSPKYLFRKEGQNVTLSCEQNLNHDAMYWYRQDPGQGLRLIYYSQIVNDFQKGDIAEGYSVSREKKESFPLTVTSAQKNPTAFYLCASSILVGTEAFFGQGTRLTVV.

CDR3 amino acids: CASGTGDYTF. The CDR3 nucleotides read TGTGCCAGCGGTACAGGAGACTACACCTTC. The chain joins TRBV6-1 to TRBJ1-2; D perhaps matches TRBD1 (5 bases). V shed 8 bases and J shed 10 bases, with 11 bases lying between them. CDR1 and CDR2 (germline): MNHNS, SASEGT. This CDR3 has 10 amino acids.